A selection of T cell receptor beta chains follows, all from one sample in a study of blood T cell repertoires in COVID-19. TCRdb's table, derived via immunoSEQ multiplex PCR, lists solely in-frame clones and lacks some. The sample comprises a few hundred thousand clones, about 88% of which are singletons, and around 3% rests with the top ten. The sample was PBMCs or T cells enriched from blood (not recorded which). These receptors were obtained from a woman between 45 and 60 years old who had recovered from COVID-19. The CDR3 runs from the conserved cysteine through the conserved F or W. The D gene is left open where the match is weak. Clone size, where shown, is once, few, many, or a class for clones that have expanded.

clone size,J gene,V gene,D gene,CDR3 DNA,CDR3 protein
NA,TRBJ1-4,TRBV12-5,TRBD1,TGTGCTAGTGGTGGATTGGATGCTTCGACGCCGGGACAGGGGGCGCTTAGGGAAAAACTGTTTTTT,CASGGLDASTPGQGALREKLFF
NA,TRBJ2-7,TRBV9,TRBD2,TGTGCCAGCAGCGTGACTAGCGGGAGCGAGCAGTACTTC,CASSVTSGSEQYF
NA,TRBJ2-3,TRBV24-1,NA,TGTGCCACCAGTGAGGGACTTACTAGCACAGATACGCAGTATTTT,CATSEGLTSTDTQYF
NA,TRBJ1-5,TRBV5-1,TRBD1,TGCGCCAGCAGCCCGGGACAGGGAAGCAATCAGCCCCAGCATTTT,CASSPGQGSNQPQHF
NA,TRBJ2-2,TRBV6-2/TRBV6-3,NA,TGTGCCAGCAGTTACTCCGGAGGCGGTAACACCGGGGAGCTGTTTTTT,CASSYSGGGNTGELFF
NA,TRBJ1-2,TRBV21-1,NA,TGTGCCAGCAGCAAAGCGTTGGGGAGCGGTCCTATTAACTATGGCTACACCTTC,CASSKALGSGPINYGYTF
NA,TRBJ1-5,TRBV24-1,NA,TGTGCCACCAGTGCAACAGGTTCTAGCAATCAGCCCCAGCATTTT,CATSATGSSNQPQHF
NA,TRBJ2-5,TRBV7-2,TRBD1,TGTGCCAGCAGCGCCCGGGACAGGGTCCCAGAGACCCAGTACTTC,CASSARDRVPETQYF
once,TRBJ1-1,TRBV10-3,NA,TGTGCCATCAGTGAGTCCCAGGTGAACACTGAAGCTTTCTTT,CAISESQVNTEAFF
few,TRBJ2-7,TRBV15,NA,TGTGCCACCAGCAGAGTAGGAGACAGGACCTACGAGCAGTACTTC,CATSRVGDRTYEQYF
NA,TRBJ1-1,TRBV7-4,TRBD1,TGTGCCAGCAGCCCTGACAGGGCTGAAGGGACTGAAGCTTTCTTT,CASSPDRAEGTEAFF
NA,TRBJ2-1,TRBV3-1/TRBV3-2,TRBD2,TGTGCCAGCAGCCAAGATTGGGGTAGCGGGAAAGTTTCTAATGAGCAGTTCTTC,CASSQDWGSGKVSNEQFF
NA,TRBJ2-3,TRBV25-1,NA,TGTGCCAGCAGTGGGGGCACTAGCAACACAGATACGCAGTATTTT,CASSGGTSNTDTQYF
NA,TRBJ1-2,TRBV12-3/TRBV12-4,NA,TGTGCCAGCAGAAAGCCGGGAACGTATGGCTACACCTTC,CASRKPGTYGYTF
once,TRBJ2-3,TRBV7-3,NA,TGTGCCAGCAGCCTAGGAAATGAGGGTGTGGATACGCAGTATTTT,CASSLGNEGVDTQYF
NA,TRBJ1-2,TRBV24-1,TRBD1,TGTGCCACCAGTGACCACGGACAGGGAAGGGCTGGCTACACCTTC,CATSDHGQGRAGYTF
NA,TRBJ2-1,TRBV6-5,TRBD1,TGTGCCAGCAGTTCGTATCAGGGGGATGAGCAGTTCTTC,CASSSYQGDEQFF
once,TRBJ2-7,TRBV6-5,NA,TGTGCCAGCAGTTACGGGGCTAACTACGAGCAGTACTTC,CASSYGANYEQYF
NA,TRBJ2-5,TRBV5-1,NA,TGCGCCAGCAGTTACCAGGGCGAAGAGACCCAGTACTTC,CASSYQGEETQYF
NA,TRBJ2-7,TRBV7-2,TRBD1,TGTGCCAGCAGCTCGCGGGACAGGGTCGTGCAGTACTTC,CASSSRDRVVQYF
NA,TRBJ1-1,TRBV7-9,TRBD1,TGTGCCAGCAGCCAGACAGGGCGGGCTTTCTTT,CASSQTGRAFF
NA,TRBJ1-3,TRBV6-2/TRBV6-3,NA,TGTGCCAGCAGTTACTCCGAGAACACCATATATTTT,CASSYSENTIYF
NA,TRBJ1-5,TRBV11-2,NA,TGTGCCAGCAGCTTAGGGACAGCTAAAAATCAGCCCCAGCATTTT,CASSLGTAKNQPQHF
few,TRBJ2-1,TRBV28,NA,TGTGCCAGCAGAACCCCGGGACTCAACAACAATGAGCAGTTCTTC,CASRTPGLNNNEQFF
NA,TRBJ1-1,TRBV9,NA,TGTGCCAGCAGCGTAGCAGAGAACACTGAAGCTTTCTTT,CASSVAENTEAFF
few,TRBJ1-5,TRBV7-2,NA,TGTGCCAGCAGCTCCCAGGGCAATCAGCCCCAGCATTTT,CASSSQGNQPQHF
NA,TRBJ2-1,TRBV19,TRBD2,TGTGCCAGTACCTCGGAGCTAGCGGGAGGGAGGAATGAGCAGTTCTTC,CASTSELAGGRNEQFF
NA,TRBJ2-1,TRBV2,TRBD2,TGTGCCAGCAGTCCCGGGACTAGCGGCTACAATGAGCAGTTCTTC,CASSPGTSGYNEQFF
NA,TRBJ1-4,TRBV5-4,NA,TGTGCCAGCAGCTTACGCGCAACTAATGAAAAACTGTTTTTT,CASSLRATNEKLFF
NA,TRBJ2-5,TRBV6-2/TRBV6-3,TRBD2,TGTGCCAGCAGTCTCCCGGGACTAGCGGGAGGGCGAGAGACCCAGTACTTC,CASSLPGLAGGRETQYF
NA,TRBJ1-4,TRBV28,TRBD1,TGTGCCAGCAGTCCCCAGACAGGGGTCGATGAAAAACTGTTTTTT,CASSPQTGVDEKLFF
NA,TRBJ2-1,TRBV28,TRBD2,TGTGCCAGCAGTTTGCCCCAGGGACTAGCGGGAGGGCCGGGCAATGAGCAGTTCTTC,CASSLPQGLAGGPGNEQFF
once,TRBJ2-6,TRBV18,NA,TGTGCCAGCTCACCACAGAGGGCTGGGGCCAACGTCCTGACTTTC,CASSPQRAGANVLTF
NA,TRBJ2-7,TRBV19,NA,TGTGCCAGTAGGGACAGCTACGAGCAGTACTTC,CASRDSYEQYF
NA,TRBJ2-1,TRBV9,NA,TGTGCCAGCAGCGTAGAGCTGGAGGACTATGGGAATGAGCAGTTCTTC,CASSVELEDYGNEQFF
NA,TRBJ1-1,TRBV3-1/TRBV3-2,TRBD1,TGTGCCAGCAGCCGGATACAGGGGGCCAGGAACACTGAAGCTTTCTTT,CASSRIQGARNTEAFF
NA,TRBJ1-2,TRBV10-3,TRBD1,TGTGCCATTCTACCGGGACAGGGAATCTATGGCTACACCTTC,CAILPGQGIYGYTF
NA,TRBJ2-4,TRBV29-1,TRBD2,TGCAGCGCTGAACCCCTAGCGGGAGCCAAAAACATTCAGTACTTC,CSAEPLAGAKNIQYF
NA,TRBJ1-4,TRBV25-1,TRBD1,TGTGCCAGCAGTCGGGACAGTTCGAATGAAAAACTGTTTTTT,CASSRDSSNEKLFF
once,TRBJ2-7,TRBV5-1,TRBD2,TGCGCCAGCAGCGAAGCGGGAGACCGTCGCGAGCAGTACTTC,CASSEAGDRREQYF
NA,TRBJ1-5,TRBV4-2,TRBD1,TGTGCCAGCAGCCATCTACAGGGGAATAGCAATCAGCCCCAGCATTTT,CASSHLQGNSNQPQHF
few,TRBJ2-2,TRBV7-3,TRBD2,TGTGCCAGCAGCTTGAGCGGGAGGACCGGGGAGCTGTTTTTT,CASSLSGRTGELFF
NA,TRBJ2-3,TRBV29-1,TRBD2,TGCAGCGTGGACGCTAGCGGGAGGGGGACAGATACGCAGTATTTT,CSVDASGRGTDTQYF
NA,TRBJ1-2,TRBV19,NA,TGTGCCAGTAGTTCGGATTCGGCGGGCTATGGCTACACCTTC,CASSSDSAGYGYTF
NA,TRBJ1-1,TRBV6-5,NA,TGTGCGGGGCGGGGGGTGACTGAAGCTTTCTTT,CAGRGVTEAFF
NA,TRBJ2-1,TRBV7-2,TRBD2,TGTGCCAGCAGCTTCGGGACTAGCGGGAGGTTTAGCTCCTACAATGAGCAGTTCTTC,CASSFGTSGRFSSYNEQFF
NA,TRBJ1-5,TRBV19,NA,TGTGCCAGTAGTATTGGGCGTCAGCCCCAGCATTTT,CASSIGRQPQHF
NA,TRBJ2-7,TRBV6-5,NA,TGTGCCAGCAGTCCGCAGGATCCCTACGAGCAGTACTTC,CASSPQDPYEQYF
NA,TRBJ2-5,TRBV9,NA,TGTGCCAGCAGCGCTATGGGGGGTCAAGAGACCCAGTACTTC,CASSAMGGQETQYF
NA,TRBJ1-1,TRBV6-2/TRBV6-3,TRBD1,TGTGCCAGCAGTGGCCGGGACAGAAAAGCTTTCTTT,CASSGRDRKAFF
NA,TRBJ1-1,TRBV7-9,NA,TGTGCCAGCAGCTTAGTCGGGACACTTAACACTGAAGCTTTCTTT,CASSLVGTLNTEAFF
few,TRBJ1-5,TRBV9,NA,TGTGCCAGCAGCGTCGGTGAGGGAAGCAATCAGCCCCAGCATTTT,CASSVGEGSNQPQHF
NA,TRBJ1-5,TRBV27,NA,TGTGCCAGCAGTTTATCGCAGAAATCGGGGAACAATCAGCCCCAGCATTTT,CASSLSQKSGNNQPQHF